The 9 T cell receptor beta chains below were found in one sample sequenced in a study of regulatory T cells in long-lasting Graves disease. The sample's time point: persistent/refractory GD, antithyroid drugs over 5 years with positive TRAb. Preparation of the TCR library used RNA extracted from PBMCs. Through Arm-PCR of CDR3 regions and iRepertoire HTBI primers, TCR beta libraries were built. From the multiplex PCR reads, TCRdb called clonotypes with MiXCR, one entry per CDR3 protein. The sample shows roughly 470,000 distinct CDR3 sequences, less than 25% of them seen only once. Sequences were derived from peripheral blood mononuclear cells (PBMCs), sampled when the disease was refractory, from a patient treated with antithyroid drugs. Every receptor here comes from a female donor with Graves disease.

This clonotype was observed many times. V gene TRBV19 combines with J gene TRBJ1-6; 10 bases fit TRBD1. CDR1 is LNHDA and CDR2 is SQIVND in the germline V gene (reference sequence). V lost 9 bases and J lost 8; bases outside the gene matches: 7. This CDR3 spans 14 amino acids. The CDR3 here is CASHSGTGDSPLHF. CDR3 sequence (DNA): TGTGCCAGCCACTCCGGGACAGGGGATTCACCCCTCCACTTT.

This clonotype was seen at least ten times. The rearrangement joins TRBV5-1 to TRBJ2-7; 9 nucleotides align to TRBD2. Germline V gene data show CDR1 as SGHRS and CDR2 as YFSETQ. Trimming took 5 bases from V and 0 from J; bases not matched to a gene: 3. The CDR3 length is 14 residues. CDR3 sequence (DNA): TGCGCCAGCAGGGAGCGGGAGGCCTCCTACGAGCAGTACTTC. It codes for CASREREASYEQYF.

Ten or more counts support this clonotype. This sequence joins TRBV6-5 and TRBJ2-3; TRBD2 matches 8 bases. CDR1 MNHEY and CDR2 SVGAGI come from the germline V gene. Trimming removed 4 bases from V and 4 bases from J; junction bases left unmatched: 7. CDR3 length: 15 residues. The CDR3 nucleotides read TGTGCCAGCAGTTGGGGTAGCGGGAATTCAGATACGCAGTATTTT. Translating it yields CASSWGSGNSDTQYF.

This clonotype was recorded at least ten times. The J gene is TRBJ1-2, the V gene TRBV28, with D hard to call. There are 13 residues in the CDR3. From germline, CDR1 is MDHEN and CDR2 SYDVKM. Trimming cost V 8 bases and J 5 bases, with 15 bases left between them. The DNA for the CDR3 is TGTGCCAGCCTGGGCCAAGAGAGATATGGCTACACCTTC. This gives the protein CASLGQERYGYTF.

V is TRBV4-1 and J is TRBJ1-4, with a tentative D call TRBD1 (6 bases). Looked up from germline, CDR1 is MGHRA and CDR2 is YSYEKL. The CDR3 loop spans 15 amino acids. The V end was cut by 4 bases, the J end by 5 bases, with 14 bases between. CDR3 nucleotide sequence: TGCGCCAGCAGCCCTCGGGACGGGACAAATGAAAAACTGTTTTTT. It specifies CASSPRDGTNEKLFF.

Many counts were recorded for this clonotype. The CDR3 bases are TGCAGTGCCCGAAGTCCGAACCAAGAGACCCAGTACTTC. Translated, it gives CSARSPNQETQYF. The chain uses TRBV20-1 and TRBJ2-5; no firm D call. V gave up 6 bases and J gave up 0 bases, with 11 bases separating them. This CDR3 is built from 13 residues. CDR1 and CDR2 (germline): DFQATT, SNEGSKA (reference sequence).

This chain connects TRBV12-3 or TRBV12-4 to TRBJ2-3; D perhaps matches TRBD2 (5 bases). V lost 4 bases to trimming and J lost 6 bases, with 14 bases between them. The CDR3 is 14 amino acids. As DNA, the CDR3 is TGTGCCAGCAGTTCCCGATCCTTAGCGGATACGCAGTATTTT. It encodes CASSSRSLADTQYF.

This clonotype was counted only a few times. This rearrangement joins TRBV19 to TRBJ2-7; 8 nucleotides match TRBD1. J gave up 2 bases and V 5 bases, and 8 bases lay outside the gene matches. CDR1 LNHDA and CDR2 SQIVND come from the germline V gene (reference sequence). This CDR3 spans 15 amino acids. This chain's CDR3 is CASSLRQGLAYEQYF. The CDR3 nucleotides are TGTGCCAGTAGTCTCCGACAGGGGCTAGCCTACGAGCAGTACTTC.

As for this clonotype: A much larger clone differs from this one at a single base, so this may be a read error. The chain employs TRBV30 and TRBJ1-2; maybe TRBD1 (6 bases). Germline V gives CDR1 GTSNPN, CDR2 SVGIG (reference sequence). The CDR3 extends over 13 amino acids. With 0 bases removed from V and 4 bases from J, the gap between germline ends came to 9 bases. CDR3 sequence: CAWSVQGPYGYTF. The DNA of the CDR3 is TGTGCCTGGAGTGTACAGGGCCCCTATGGCTACACCTTC. Full variable domain (outside the CDR3, taken from reference TRBV30 and TRBJ1-2): SQTIHQWPATLVQPVGSPLSLECTVEGTSNPNLYWYRQAAGRGLQLLFYSVGIGQISSEVPQNLSASRPQDRQFILSSKKLLLSDSGFYLCAWSVQGPYGYTFGSGTRLTVV.